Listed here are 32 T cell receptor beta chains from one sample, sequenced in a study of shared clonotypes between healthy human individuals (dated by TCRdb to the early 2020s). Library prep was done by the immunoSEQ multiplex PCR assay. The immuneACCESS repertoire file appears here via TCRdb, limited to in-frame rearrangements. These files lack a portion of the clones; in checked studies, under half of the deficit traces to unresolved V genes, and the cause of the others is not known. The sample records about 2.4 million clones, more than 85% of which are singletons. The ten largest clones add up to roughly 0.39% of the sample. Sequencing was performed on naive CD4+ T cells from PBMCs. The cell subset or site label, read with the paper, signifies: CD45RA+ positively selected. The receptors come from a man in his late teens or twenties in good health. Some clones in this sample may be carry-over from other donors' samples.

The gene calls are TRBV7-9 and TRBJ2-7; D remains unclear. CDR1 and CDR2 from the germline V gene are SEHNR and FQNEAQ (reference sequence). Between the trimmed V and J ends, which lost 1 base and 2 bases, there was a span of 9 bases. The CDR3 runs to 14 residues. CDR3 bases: TGTGCCAGCAGCTTAGACGGTGGGGCCTACGAGCAGTACTTC. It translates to CASSLDGGAYEQYF.

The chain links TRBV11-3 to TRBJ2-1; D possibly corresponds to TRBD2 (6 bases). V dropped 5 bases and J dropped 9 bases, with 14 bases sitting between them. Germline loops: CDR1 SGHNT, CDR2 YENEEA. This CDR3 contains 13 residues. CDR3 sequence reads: CASSPLVGGEQFF. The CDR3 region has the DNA TGTGCCAGCAGCCCACTGGTGGGAGGTGAGCAGTTCTTC.

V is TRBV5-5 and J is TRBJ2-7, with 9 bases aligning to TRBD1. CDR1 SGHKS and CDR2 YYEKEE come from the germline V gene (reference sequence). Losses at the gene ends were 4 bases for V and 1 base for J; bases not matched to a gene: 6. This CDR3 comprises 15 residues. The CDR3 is CASSLGTGKSYEQYF. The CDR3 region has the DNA TGTGCCAGCAGCCTCGGGACAGGGAAGTCCTACGAGCAGTACTTC.

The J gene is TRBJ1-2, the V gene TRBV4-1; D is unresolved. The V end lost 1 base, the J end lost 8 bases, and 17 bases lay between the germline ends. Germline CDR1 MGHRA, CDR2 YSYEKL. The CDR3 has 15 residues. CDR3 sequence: CASSQGDRVTEGYTF. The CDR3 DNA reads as TGCGCCAGCAGCCAAGGAGACCGGGTCACAGAGGGCTACACCTTC.

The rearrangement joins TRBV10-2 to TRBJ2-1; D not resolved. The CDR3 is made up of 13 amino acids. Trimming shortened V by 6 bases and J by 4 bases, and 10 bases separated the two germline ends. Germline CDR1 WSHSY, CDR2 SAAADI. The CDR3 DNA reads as TGCGCCAGCAGATTGGATCAGTACAATGAGCAGTTCTTC. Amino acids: CASRLDQYNEQFF.

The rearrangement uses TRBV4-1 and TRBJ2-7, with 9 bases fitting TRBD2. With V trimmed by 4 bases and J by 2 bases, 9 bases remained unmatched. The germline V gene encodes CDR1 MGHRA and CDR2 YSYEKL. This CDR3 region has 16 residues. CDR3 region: CASSPGLARRTYEQYF. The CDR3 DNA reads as TGCGCCAGCAGCCCGGGACTAGCTCGGAGGACCTACGAGCAGTACTTC.

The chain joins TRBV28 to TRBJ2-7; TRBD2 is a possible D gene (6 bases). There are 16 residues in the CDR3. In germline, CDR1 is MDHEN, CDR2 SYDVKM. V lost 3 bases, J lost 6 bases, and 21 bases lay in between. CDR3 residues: CASSLDRGRGFGEQYF. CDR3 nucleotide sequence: TGTGCCAGCAGTTTGGACCGGGGACGGGGGTTCGGCGAGCAGTACTTC.

CDR3: CASSLSLGLSEFSYEQYF. CDR3 DNA sequence: TGTGCCAGCAGTTTATCTCTAGGGCTCTCGGAGTTCTCCTACGAGCAGTACTTC. The chain employs TRBV28 and TRBJ2-7, with D unclear. Trimming stripped 1 base from V and 0 bases from J, with 19 bases between. Germline V gene lookup returns CDR1 MDHEN and CDR2 SYDVKM. The CDR3 is 18 residues long.

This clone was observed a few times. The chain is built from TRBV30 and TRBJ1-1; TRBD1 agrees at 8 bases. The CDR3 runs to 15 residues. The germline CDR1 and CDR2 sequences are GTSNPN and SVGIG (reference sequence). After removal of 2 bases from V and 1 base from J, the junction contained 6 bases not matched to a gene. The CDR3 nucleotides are TGTGCCTGGAGTTTCTATGACAGGGGGAACACTGAAGCTTTCTTT. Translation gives CAWSFYDRGNTEAFF.

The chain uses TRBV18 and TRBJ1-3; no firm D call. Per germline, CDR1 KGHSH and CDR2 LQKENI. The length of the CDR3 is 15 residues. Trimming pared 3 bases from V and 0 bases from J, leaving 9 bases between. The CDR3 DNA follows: TGTGCCAGCTCACCCGGCAGCGGCTCTGGAAACACCATATATTTT. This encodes CASSPGSGSGNTIYF. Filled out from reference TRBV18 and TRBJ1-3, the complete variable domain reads NAGVMQNPRHLVRRRGQEARLRCSPMKGHSHVYWYRQLPEEGLKFMVYLQKENIIDESGMPKERFSAEFPKEGPSILRIQQVVRGDSAAYFCASSPGSGSGNTIYFGEGSWLTVV.

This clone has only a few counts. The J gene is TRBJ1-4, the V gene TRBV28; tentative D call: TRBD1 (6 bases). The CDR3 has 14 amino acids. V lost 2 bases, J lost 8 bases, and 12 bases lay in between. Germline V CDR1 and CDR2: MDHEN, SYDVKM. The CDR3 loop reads CASSLPNGQEKLFF. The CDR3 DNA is TGTGCCAGCAGTTTACCTAACGGACAGGAAAAACTGTTTTTT.

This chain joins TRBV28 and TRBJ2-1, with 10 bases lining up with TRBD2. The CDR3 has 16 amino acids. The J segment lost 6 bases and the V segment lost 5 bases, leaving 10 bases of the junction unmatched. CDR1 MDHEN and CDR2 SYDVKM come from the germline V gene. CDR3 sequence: CASSTRSGGPSNEQFF. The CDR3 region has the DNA TGTGCCAGCAGTACCCGTAGCGGGGGGCCCTCCAATGAGCAGTTCTTC. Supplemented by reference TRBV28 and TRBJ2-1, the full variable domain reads DVKVTQSSRYLVKRTGEKVFLECVQDMDHENMFWYRQDPGLGLRLIYFSYDVKMKEKGDIPEGYSVSREKKERFSLILESASTNQTSMYLCASSTRSGGPSNEQFFGPGTRLTVL.

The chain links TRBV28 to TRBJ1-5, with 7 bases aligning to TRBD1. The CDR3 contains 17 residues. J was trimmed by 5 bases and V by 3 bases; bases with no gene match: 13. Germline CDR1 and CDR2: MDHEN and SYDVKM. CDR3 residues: CASSFDPRTGGHQPQHF. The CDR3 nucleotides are TGTGCCAGCAGTTTCGACCCCAGGACAGGCGGGCATCAGCCCCAGCATTTT.

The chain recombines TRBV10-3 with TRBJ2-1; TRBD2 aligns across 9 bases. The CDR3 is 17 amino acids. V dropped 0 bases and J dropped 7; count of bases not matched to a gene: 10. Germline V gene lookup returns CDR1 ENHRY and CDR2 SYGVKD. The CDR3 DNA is TGTGCCATCAGTGAGTCGATACTAGCGGGCGTAATTAATGAGCAGTTCTTC. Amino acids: CAISESILAGVINEQFF.

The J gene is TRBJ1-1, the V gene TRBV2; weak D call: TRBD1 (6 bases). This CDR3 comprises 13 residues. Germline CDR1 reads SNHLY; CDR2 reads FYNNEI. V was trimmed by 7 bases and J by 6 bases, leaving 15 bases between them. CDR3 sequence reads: CASTGGRMSEAFF. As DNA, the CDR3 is TGTGCCAGCACTGGGGGCCGAATGTCTGAAGCTTTCTTT.

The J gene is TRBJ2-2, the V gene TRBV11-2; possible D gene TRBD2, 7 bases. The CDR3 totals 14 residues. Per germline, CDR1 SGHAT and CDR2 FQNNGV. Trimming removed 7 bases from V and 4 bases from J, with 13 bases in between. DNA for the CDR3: TGTGCCAGCATTCGCGGGGGCCGCACCGGGGAGCTGTTTTTT. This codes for CASIRGGRTGELFF.

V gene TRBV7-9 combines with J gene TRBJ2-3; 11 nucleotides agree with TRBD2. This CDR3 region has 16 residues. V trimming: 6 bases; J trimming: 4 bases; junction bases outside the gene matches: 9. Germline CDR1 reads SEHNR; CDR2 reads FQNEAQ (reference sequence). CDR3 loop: CASSFVAGGGADTQYF. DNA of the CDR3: TGTGCCAGCAGTTTTGTAGCGGGAGGGGGCGCAGATACGCAGTATTTT.

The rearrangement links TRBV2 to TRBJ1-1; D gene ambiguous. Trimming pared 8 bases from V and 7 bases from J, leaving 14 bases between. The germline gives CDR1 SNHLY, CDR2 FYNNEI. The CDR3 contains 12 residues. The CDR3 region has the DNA TGTGCCAGCGGGCCCTACAGTCATGAAGCTTTCTTT. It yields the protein CASGPYSHEAFF.

This CDR3 is CASSSGQGGNEQFF. The CDR3 DNA reads as TGCGCCAGCAGCTCAGGACAGGGGGGGAATGAGCAGTTCTTC. The rearrangement joins TRBV5-1 to TRBJ2-1; the match to TRBD1 covers 10 bases. V was clipped by 3 bases and J by 7 bases; unmatched bases: 4. The CDR3 loop spans 14 amino acids. Germline CDR1 reads SGHRS; CDR2 reads YFSETQ.

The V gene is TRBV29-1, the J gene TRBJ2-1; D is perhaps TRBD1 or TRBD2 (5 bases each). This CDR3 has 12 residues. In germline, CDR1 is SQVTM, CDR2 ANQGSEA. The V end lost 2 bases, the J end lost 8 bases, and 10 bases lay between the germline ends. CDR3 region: CSVENRDDEQFF. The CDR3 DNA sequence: TGCAGCGTTGAAAATAGGGACGATGAGCAGTTCTTC.

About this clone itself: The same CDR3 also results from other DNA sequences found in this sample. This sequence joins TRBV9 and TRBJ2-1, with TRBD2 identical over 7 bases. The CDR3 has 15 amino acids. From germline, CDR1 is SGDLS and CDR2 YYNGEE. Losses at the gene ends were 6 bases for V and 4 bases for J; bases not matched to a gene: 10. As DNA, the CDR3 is TGTGCCAGCACGGGGGGAGGGAGTTCTTACAATGAGCAGTTCTTC. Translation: CASTGGGSSYNEQFF.

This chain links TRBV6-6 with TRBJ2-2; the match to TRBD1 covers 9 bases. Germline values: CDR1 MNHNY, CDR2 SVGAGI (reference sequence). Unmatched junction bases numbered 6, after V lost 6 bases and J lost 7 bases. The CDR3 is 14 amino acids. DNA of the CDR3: TGTGCCAGCAGCGGGACAGGGAGAAGCGGGGAGCTGTTTTTT. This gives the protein CASSGTGRSGELFF.

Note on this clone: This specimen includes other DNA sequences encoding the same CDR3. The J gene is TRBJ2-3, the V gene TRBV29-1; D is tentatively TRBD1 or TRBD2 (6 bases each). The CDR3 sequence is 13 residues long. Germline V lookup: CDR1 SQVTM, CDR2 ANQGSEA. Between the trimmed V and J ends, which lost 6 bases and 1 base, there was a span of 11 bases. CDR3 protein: CSVEGGGTDTQYF. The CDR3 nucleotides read TGCAGCGTCGAGGGGGGTGGCACAGATACGCAGTATTTT.

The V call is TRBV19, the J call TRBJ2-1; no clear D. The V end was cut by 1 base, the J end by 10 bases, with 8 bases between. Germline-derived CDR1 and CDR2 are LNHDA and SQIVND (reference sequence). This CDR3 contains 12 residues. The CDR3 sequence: CASSIATEEQFF. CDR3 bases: TGTGCCAGTAGTATAGCTACAGAGGAGCAGTTCTTC.

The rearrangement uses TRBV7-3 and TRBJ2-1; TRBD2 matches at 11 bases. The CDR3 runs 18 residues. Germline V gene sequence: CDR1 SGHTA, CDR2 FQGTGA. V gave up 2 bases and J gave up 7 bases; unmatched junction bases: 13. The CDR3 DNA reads TGTGCCAGCAGCTTAGACCCACAGACTAGCGGGATTAAGAATGAGCAGTTCTTC. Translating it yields CASSLDPQTSGIKNEQFF.

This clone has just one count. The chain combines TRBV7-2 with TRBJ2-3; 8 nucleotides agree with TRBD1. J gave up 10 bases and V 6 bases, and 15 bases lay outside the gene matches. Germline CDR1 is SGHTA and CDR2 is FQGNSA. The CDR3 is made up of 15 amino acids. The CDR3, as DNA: TGTGCCAGCAGAGACGGGACAGGCCCACAAACCGCGCAGTATTTT. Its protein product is CASRDGTGPQTAQYF.

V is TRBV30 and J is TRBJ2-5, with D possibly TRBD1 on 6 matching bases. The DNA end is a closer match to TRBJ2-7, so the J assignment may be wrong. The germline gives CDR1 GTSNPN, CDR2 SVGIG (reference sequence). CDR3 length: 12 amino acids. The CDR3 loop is CAWSVQGYEQYF. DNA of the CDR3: TGTGCCTGGAGTGTACAGGGTTACGAGCAGTACTTC.

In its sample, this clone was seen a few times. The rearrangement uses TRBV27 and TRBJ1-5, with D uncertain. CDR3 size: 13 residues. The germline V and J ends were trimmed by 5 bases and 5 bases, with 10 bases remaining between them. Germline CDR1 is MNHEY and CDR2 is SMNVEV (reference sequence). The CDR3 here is CASSLTADQPQHF. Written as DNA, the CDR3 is TGTGCCAGCAGTCTAACGGCTGATCAGCCCCAGCATTTT.

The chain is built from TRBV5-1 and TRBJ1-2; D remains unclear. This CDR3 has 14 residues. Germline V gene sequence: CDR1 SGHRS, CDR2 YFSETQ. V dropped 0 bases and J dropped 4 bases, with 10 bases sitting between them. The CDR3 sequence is CASSLDIGSYGYTF. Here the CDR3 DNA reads TGCGCCAGCAGCTTGGATATCGGGAGCTATGGCTACACCTTC.

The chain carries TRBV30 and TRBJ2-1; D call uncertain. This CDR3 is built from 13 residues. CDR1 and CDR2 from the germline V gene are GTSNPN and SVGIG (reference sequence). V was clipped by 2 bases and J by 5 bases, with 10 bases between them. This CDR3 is CAWSSDLDNEQFF. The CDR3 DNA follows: TGTGCCTGGAGTAGCGACCTCGACAATGAGCAGTTCTTC. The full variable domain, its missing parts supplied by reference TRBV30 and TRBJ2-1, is SQTIHQWPATLVQPVGSPLSLECTVEGTSNPNLYWYRQAAGRGLQLLFYSVGIGQISSEVPQNLSASRPQDRQFILSSKKLLLSDSGFYLCAWSSDLDNEQFFGPGTRLTVL.

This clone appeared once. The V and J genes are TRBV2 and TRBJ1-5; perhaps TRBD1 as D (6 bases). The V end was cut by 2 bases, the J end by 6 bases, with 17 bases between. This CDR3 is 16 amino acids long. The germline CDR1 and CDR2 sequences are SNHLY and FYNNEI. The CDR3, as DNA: TGTGCCAGCAGTGAAAGGCCCAACAGGGAGGGTCAGCCCCAGCATTTT. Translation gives CASSERPNREGQPQHF.

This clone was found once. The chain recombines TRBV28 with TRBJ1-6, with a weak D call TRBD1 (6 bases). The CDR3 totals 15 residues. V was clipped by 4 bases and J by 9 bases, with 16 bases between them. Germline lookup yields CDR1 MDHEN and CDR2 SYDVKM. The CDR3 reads CASSSPQGLGSPLHF. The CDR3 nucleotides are TGTGCCAGCAGTTCCCCCCAGGGGTTGGGTTCACCCCTCCACTTT.